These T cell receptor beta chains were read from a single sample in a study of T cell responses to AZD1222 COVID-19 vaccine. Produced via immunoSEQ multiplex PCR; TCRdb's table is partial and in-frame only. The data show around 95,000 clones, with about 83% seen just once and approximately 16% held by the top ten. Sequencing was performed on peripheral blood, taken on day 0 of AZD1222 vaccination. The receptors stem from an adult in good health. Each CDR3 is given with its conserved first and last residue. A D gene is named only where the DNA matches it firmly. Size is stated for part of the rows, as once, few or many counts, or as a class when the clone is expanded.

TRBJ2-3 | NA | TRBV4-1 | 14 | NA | CASSHSRRQDTQYF | TGCGCCAGCAGCCACTCTAGACGGCAAGATACGCAGTATTTT
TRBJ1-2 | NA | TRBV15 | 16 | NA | CATSRDTGVPLEGYTF | TGTGCCACCAGCAGAGATACGGGGGTCCCCCTCGAAGGCTACACCTTC
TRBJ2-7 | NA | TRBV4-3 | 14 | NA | CASSQEKSSYEQYF | TGCGCCAGCAGCCAAGAGAAGAGCTCCTACGAGCAGTACTTC
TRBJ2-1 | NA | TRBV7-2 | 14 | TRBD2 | CASSLRGGNNEQFF | TGTGCCAGCAGCTTACGGGGGGGAAACAATGAGCAGTTCTTC
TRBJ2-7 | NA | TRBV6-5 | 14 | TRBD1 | CASGNRGSSYEQYF | TGTGCCAGCGGGAACAGGGGGAGCTCCTACGAGCAGTACTTC
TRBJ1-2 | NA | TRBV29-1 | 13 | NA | CSVEGTFNYGYTF | TGCAGCGTTGAGGGGACATTTAACTATGGCTACACCTTC
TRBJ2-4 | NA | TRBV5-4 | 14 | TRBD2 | CASSLWTSGNIQYF | TGTGCCAGCAGCTTGTGGACTAGCGGCAACATTCAGTACTTC
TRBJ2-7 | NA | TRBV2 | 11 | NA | CASNTGIEQYF | TGTGCCAGCAACACAGGGATCGAGCAGTACTTC
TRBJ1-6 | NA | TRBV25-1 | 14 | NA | CASSIDGGRSPLHF | TGTGCCAGCAGTATCGATGGAGGGCGTTCACCCCTCCACTTT
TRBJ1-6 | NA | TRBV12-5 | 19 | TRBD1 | CASGLVLGQGAIHNSPLHF | TGTGCTAGTGGTTTGGTATTGGGACAGGGGGCGATCCATAATTCACCCCTCCACTTT
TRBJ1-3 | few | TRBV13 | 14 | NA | CASSSDNSGNTIYF | TGTGCCAGCAGCTCGGACAACTCTGGAAACACCATATATTTT